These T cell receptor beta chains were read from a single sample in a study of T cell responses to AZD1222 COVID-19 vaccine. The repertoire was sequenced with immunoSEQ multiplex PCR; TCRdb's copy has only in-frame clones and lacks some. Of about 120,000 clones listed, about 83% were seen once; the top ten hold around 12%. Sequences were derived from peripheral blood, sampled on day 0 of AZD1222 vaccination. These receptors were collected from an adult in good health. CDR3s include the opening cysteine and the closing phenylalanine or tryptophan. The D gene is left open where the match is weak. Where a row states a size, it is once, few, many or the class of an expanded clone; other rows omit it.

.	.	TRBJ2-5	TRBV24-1	CATSDLVGETQYF	TGTGCCACCAGTGATTTGGTAGGTGAGACCCAGTACTTC
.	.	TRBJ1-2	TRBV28	CASSLRQSGYTF	TGTGCCAGCAGTTTAAGGCAGAGTGGCTACACCTTC
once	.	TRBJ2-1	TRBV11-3	CASSSTGVRGNEQFF	TGTGCCAGCAGCTCCACGGGAGTACGAGGCAATGAGCAGTTCTTC
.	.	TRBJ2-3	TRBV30	CAWSRGTSTDTQYF	TGTGCCTGGAGTCGAGGGACTAGCACAGATACGCAGTATTTT
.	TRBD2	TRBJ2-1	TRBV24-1	CATSDRRGTRDNEQFF	TGTGCCACCAGTGATAGGCGCGGGACTAGAGACAATGAGCAGTTCTTC
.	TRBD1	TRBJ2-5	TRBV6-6	CASRQTGKQETQYF	TGTGCCAGCAGACAGACAGGGAAACAAGAGACCCAGTACTTC
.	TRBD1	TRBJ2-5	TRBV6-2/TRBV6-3	CASSYSQGQETQYF	TGTGCCAGCAGTTACTCACAGGGGCAAGAGACCCAGTACTTC
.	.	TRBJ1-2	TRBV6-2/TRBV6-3	CASSYGGPSPGYGYTF	TGTGCCAGCAGTTACGGTGGGCCCTCTCCCGGCTATGGCTACACCTTC
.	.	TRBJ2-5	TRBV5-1	CASTRGQQETQYF	TGCGCCAGCACGCGCGGGCAGCAAGAGACCCAGTACTTC
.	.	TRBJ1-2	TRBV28	CASTRDFNYGYTF	TGTGCCAGCACTAGGGATTTTAACTATGGCTACACCTTC
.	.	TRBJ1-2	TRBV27	CASSQSPGIQHGYTF	TGTGCCAGCAGTCAATCCCCGGGGATCCAGCATGGCTACACCTTC
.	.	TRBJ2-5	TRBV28	CASIGIETQYF	TGTGCCAGCATCGGGATCGAGACCCAGTACTTC
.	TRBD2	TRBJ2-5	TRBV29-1	CSVEDRAPGGETQYF	TGCAGCGTTGAAGATCGGGCCCCGGGAGGGGAGACCCAGTACTTC
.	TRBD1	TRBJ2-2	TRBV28	CASSPPGQGNTGELFF	TGTGCCAGCAGTCCTCCGGGACAGGGAAACACCGGGGAGCTGTTTTTT
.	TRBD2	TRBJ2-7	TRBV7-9	CASSLGLAVYEQYF	TGTGCCAGCAGCCTGGGACTAGCGGTTTACGAGCAGTACTTC
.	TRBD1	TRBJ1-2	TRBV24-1	CATRKTGEDGGYTF	TGTGCCACCAGAAAGACAGGGGAGGATGGTGGCTACACCTTC
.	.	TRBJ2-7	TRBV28	CASSLGYEQYF	TGTGCCAGCAGTTTAGGGTACGAGCAGTACTTC
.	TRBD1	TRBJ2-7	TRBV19	CASSRQGDEQYF	TGTGCCAGTAGTAGACAGGGTGACGAGCAGTACTTC
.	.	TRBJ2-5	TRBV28	CASSLGWARETQYF	TGTGCCAGCAGTTTAGGGTGGGCACGTGAGACCCAGTACTTC
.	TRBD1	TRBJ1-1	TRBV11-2	CASSVRGQVNTEAFF	TGTGCCAGCAGCGTACGAGGACAGGTGAACACTGAAGCTTTCTTT
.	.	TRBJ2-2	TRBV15	CATSRDTANTGELFF	TGTGCCACCAGCAGAGATACAGCTAACACCGGGGAGCTGTTTTTT
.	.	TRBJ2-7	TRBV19	CASSMTFGSTYEQYF	TGTGCCAGTAGTATGACCTTTGGGAGTACCTACGAGCAGTACTTC
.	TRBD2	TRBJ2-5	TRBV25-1	CASSELKRGSGQETQYF	TGTGCCAGCAGTGAATTAAAGCGGGGGTCTGGCCAAGAGACCCAGTACTTC
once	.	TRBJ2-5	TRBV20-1	CSARPGETQYF	TGCAGTGCTAGGCCCGGAGAGACCCAGTACTTC
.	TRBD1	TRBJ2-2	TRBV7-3	CASSSGQGNTGELFF	TGTGCCAGCAGCTCGGGACAGGGGAACACCGGGGAGCTGTTTTTT
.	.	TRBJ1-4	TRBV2	CASSPYEKLFF	TGTGCCAGCAGTCCGTATGAAAAACTGTTTTTT
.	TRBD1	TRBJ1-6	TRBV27	CASSSNVEVRTGGNSPLHF	TGTGCCAGCAGCTCCAACGTCGAAGTTCGGACAGGGGGAAATTCACCCCTCCACTTT
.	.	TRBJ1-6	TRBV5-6	CASSRERRGSPLHF	TGTGCCAGCAGCCGGGAGAGACGGGGGTCACCCCTCCACTTT
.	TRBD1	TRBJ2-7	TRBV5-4	CASSSTSTGREQYF	TGTGCCAGCAGCTCAACCTCGACAGGGCGCGAGCAGTACTTC
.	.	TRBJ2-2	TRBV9	CASSVGNGELFF	TGTGCCAGCAGCGTTGGTAACGGGGAGCTGTTTTTT
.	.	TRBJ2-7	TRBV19	CASSRQESSYEQYF	TGTGCCAGTAGCCGACAGGAGAGCTCCTACGAGCAGTACTTC
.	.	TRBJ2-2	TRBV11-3	CASSPTVAGELFF	TGTGCCAGCAGCCCCACCGTGGCCGGGGAGCTGTTTTTT
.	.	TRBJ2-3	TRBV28	CASRQTLRTADTQYF	TGTGCCAGCAGGCAGACACTCCGAACGGCAGATACGCAGTATTTT
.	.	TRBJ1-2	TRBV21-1	CPCKRGEGGLANYGYTF	TGTCCATGTAAGCGGGGAGAAGGGGGCCTAGCTAACTATGGCTACACCTTC
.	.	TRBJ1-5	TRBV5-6	CASSAWTVGQPQHF	TGTGCCAGCAGCGCCTGGACAGTGGGTCAGCCCCAGCATTTT
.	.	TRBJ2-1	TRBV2	CASRGGVPSYNEQFF	TGTGCCAGCAGGGGCGGGGTCCCCTCCTACAATGAGCAGTTCTTC
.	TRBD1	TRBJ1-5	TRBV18	CASSSTGGGVGVAQPQHF	TGTGCCAGCTCATCGACAGGGGGCGGAGTAGGGGTGGCACAGCCCCAGCATTTT
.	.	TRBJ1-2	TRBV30	CAINSGGGINYGYTF	TGTGCCATAAACTCGGGAGGGGGGATTAACTATGGCTACACCTTC
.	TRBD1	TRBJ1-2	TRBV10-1	CASSWDSNYGYTF	TGCGCCAGCAGCTGGGACAGTAACTATGGCTACACCTTC
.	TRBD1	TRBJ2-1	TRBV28	CASSFRQGLVQFF	TGTGCCAGCAGTTTCCGACAGGGTCTCGTGCAGTTCTTC
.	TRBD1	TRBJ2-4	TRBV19	CASSNPGTGGKNIQYF	TGTGCCAGTAGTAACCCCGGGACAGGGGGGAAAAACATTCAGTACTTC
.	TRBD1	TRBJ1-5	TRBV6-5	CASHTGGQPQHF	TGTGCCAGCCACACAGGGGGTCAGCCCCAGCATTTT
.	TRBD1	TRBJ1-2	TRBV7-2	CASSLDRTGPYGYTF	TGTGCCAGCAGCCTGGACAGGACGGGACCCTATGGCTACACCTTC
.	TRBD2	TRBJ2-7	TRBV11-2	CASSLDRAGSYEQYF	TGTGCCAGCAGCTTAGATCGAGCGGGATCCTACGAGCAGTACTTC
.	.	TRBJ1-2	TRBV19	CASTRSTAAGYTF	TGTGCCAGTACCCGTTCGACGGCTGCTGGCTACACCTTC
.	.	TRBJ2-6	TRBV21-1	CASSFRVVRVGANVLTF	TGTGCCAGCAGCTTTCGAGTGGTACGGGTTGGGGCCAACGTCCTGACTTTC
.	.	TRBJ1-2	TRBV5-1	CASSPDGVNYGYTF	TGCGCCAGCAGCCCGGACGGAGTGAATTATGGCTACACCTTC
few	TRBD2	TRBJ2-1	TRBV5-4	CASSPGRLAALNEQFF	TGTGCCAGCAGCCCGGGTAGGCTAGCGGCACTCAATGAGCAGTTCTTC
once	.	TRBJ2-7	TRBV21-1	CVSSHERRTTSGRNYEQYF	TGTGTCAGCAGCCACGAAAGGCGGACGACTAGCGGGAGGAACTACGAGCAGTACTTC
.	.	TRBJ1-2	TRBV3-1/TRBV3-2	CASSQDVFRYGYTF	TGTGCCAGCAGCCAAGATGTATTTCGATATGGCTACACCTTC
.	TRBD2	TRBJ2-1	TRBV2	CASQREIGSYNEQFF	TGTGCCAGCCAGCGGGAGATTGGTTCCTACAATGAGCAGTTCTTC
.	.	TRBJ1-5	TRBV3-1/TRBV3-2	CASSQEGGQPQHF	TGTGCCAGCAGCCAAGAAGGAGGTCAGCCCCAGCATTTT